These 30 T cell receptor beta chains were sequenced from one sample in a study of early T cells in non-severe SARS-CoV-2 infection. Each CDR3 protein is one row after TCRdb ran MiXCR on the 5' RACE reads. The sample records roughly 35,000 distinct CDR3 sequences, about 3.9% being singletons. The sequencing input was whole blood. The origin of the receptors is an adult who was a healthcare worker with PCR-confirmed SARS-CoV-2 infection or an uninfected control (not recorded which).

There are many counts of this clonotype. The J gene is TRBJ1-2, the V gene TRBV6-5; the D is unclear. The germline V gene encodes CDR1 MNHEY and CDR2 SVGAGI. With 5 bases removed from V and 4 bases from J, the gap between germline ends came to 20 bases. This CDR3 spans 16 amino acids. CDR3 region: CASSPPPGQGVYGYTF. CDR3 DNA: TGTGCCAGCAGTCCACCTCCGGGCCAAGGCGTCTATGGCTACACCTTC.

This clonotype was seen many times. The chain recombines TRBV20-1 with TRBJ2-2; D not resolved. The ends were cut back, 6 bases at V and 6 bases at J, with 14 bases in the middle. Looked up from germline, CDR1 is DFQATT and CDR2 is SNEGSKA (reference sequence). The CDR3 extends over 13 amino acids. DNA for the CDR3: TGCAGTGCCGCCCGGATAGCTTCCGGGGAGCTGTTTTTT. Residues: CSAARIASGELFF.

J is TRBJ2-6 and V is TRBV21-1; the table's TRBD1 call for D was not verified on the DNA. TRBV21-1 is a recognized pseudogene. There are 18 residues in the CDR3. The CDR3 loop reads CASSNTGTGSSGANVLTF. The CDR3 nucleotides are TGTGCCAGCAGCAATACCGGGACAGGGTCTTCTGGGGCCAACGTCCTGACTTTC.

This chain uses TRBV4-2 with TRBJ2-1; 9 nucleotides match TRBD2. The CDR3 consists of 17 residues. The trim removed 1 base at V and 7 bases at J, leaving 11 bases unmatched. Looked up from germline, CDR1 is LGHNA and CDR2 is YNFKEQ. This CDR3 is CASSQAQGAGGGNEQFF. The CDR3 coding sequence is TGTGCCAGCAGCCAAGCACAGGGAGCGGGAGGAGGGAATGAGCAGTTCTTC.

This clonotype was observed many times. J is TRBJ2-4 and V is TRBV20-1; 7 bases are shared with TRBD2. The CDR3 is 18 residues long. J was trimmed by 3 bases and V by 5 bases; bases with no gene match: 19. From germline, CDR1 is DFQATT and CDR2 SNEGSKA (reference sequence). CDR3 loop: CSAGPLAGVGRGKNIQYF. The CDR3 DNA sequence: TGCAGTGCTGGCCCTCTTGCGGGAGTTGGTCGTGGCAAAAACATTCAGTACTTC.

This clonotype was seen a handful of times. The CDR3 coding sequence is TGCGCCAGCAGCCAAGGATTTAGTCAGGGGGCGGGGGAGCTGTTTTTT. Residues: CASSQGFSQGAGELFF. The rearrangement joins TRBV4-3 to TRBJ2-2; 8 bases are a match to TRBD1. J was trimmed by 8 bases and V by 1 base; bases with no gene match: 9. The CDR3 covers 16 residues. Germline V lookup: CDR1 LGHNA, CDR2 YSLEER.

This clonotype was found many times. The junction departs from the called germline gene at one end, perhaps through a read error. The V gene is TRBV7-9, the J gene TRBJ2-1; TRBD2 matches at 7 bases. The CDR3 consists of 10 residues. CDR1 is SEHNR, CDR2 FQNEAQ, per germline (reference sequence). This CDR3 is CASSAGTTGF. The CDR3 nucleotides are TGTGCCAGCAGCGCCGGGACTACGGGGTTC.

The sample holds many counts of this clonotype. No conserved phenylalanine or tryptophan is present at the end of the CDR3, so a read error is the likely explanation. The chain recombines TRBV13 with TRBJ2-1, with TRBD1 matching 10 bases. Germline V gene sequence: CDR1 PRHDT, CDR2 FYEKMQ (reference sequence). Trimming took 2 bases from V and 1 from J; bases not matched to a gene: 11. This CDR3 is 19 amino acids long. The CDR3 sequence: CASSLLVTRQGASYNEQFL. Here the CDR3 DNA reads TGTGCCAGCAGCTTACTCGTCACCAGACAGGGGGCGTCCTACAATGAGCAGTTCCTC.

A remark on this clonotype: This sequence may be a read error, since a much larger clone differs from it by one base. Since no conserved phenylalanine or tryptophan closes the CDR3, a read error is the likely cause. The V call is TRBV7-9, the J call TRBJ2-1; D perhaps matches TRBD2 (5 bases). CDR1 SEHNR and CDR2 FQNEAQ come from the germline V gene (reference sequence). The germline V and J ends were trimmed by 8 bases and 0 bases, with 14 bases remaining between them. The CDR3 runs 15 residues. For the CDR3, the DNA is TGTGCCAGCCAGCTTAGCGCAAGCTCCTACAATGAGCAGTTCTAC. Amino acid sequence: CASQLSASSYNEQFY.

This clonotype showed up many times. The genes are TRBV12-3 or TRBV12-4 and TRBJ2-2; 9 nucleotides match TRBD1. CDR3 size: 14 residues. The V and J ends lost 4 bases and 7 bases, in that order; junction bases with no gene match: 4. The DNA of the CDR3 is TGTGCCAGCAGTTGGGACAGGGCTGTCGGGGAGCTGTTTTTT. Protein sequence: CASSWDRAVGELFF.

There are many counts of this clonotype. This chain joins TRBV30 and TRBJ1-1, with D perhaps matching TRBD1 (5 bases). With 1 base removed from V and 3 bases from J, the gap between germline ends came to 18 bases. The CDR3 consists of 16 residues. Germline CDR1 is GTSNPN and CDR2 is SVGIG (reference sequence). The DNA for the CDR3 is TGTGCCTGGAGTGACCCCTACGAGGGGCTATACACTGAAGCTTTCTTT. This sequence encodes CAWSDPYEGLYTEAFF.

This clonotype has a count of ten or more. The chain carries TRBV6-2 or TRBV6-3 and TRBJ1-4, with a possible D match to TRBD1 (6 bases). Trimming pared 7 bases from V and 0 bases from J, leaving 15 bases between. Per the germline V gene, CDR1 is MNHEY and CDR2 is SVGEGT. The CDR3 runs 16 residues. The CDR3 reads CASTRDRTATNEKLFF. The CDR3 coding sequence is TGTGCCAGCACCCGAGACAGGACCGCAACTAATGAAAAACTGTTTTTT.

This clonotype was detected many times. The V gene is TRBV29-1, the J gene TRBJ2-7, with TRBD1 matching over 9 bases. The CDR3 loop spans 11 amino acids. The germline V gene encodes CDR1 SQVTM and CDR2 ANQGSEA. V shed 6 bases, J shed 5 bases, and the junction held 2 bases outside the gene matches. The CDR3: CSVGQGHEQYV. The CDR3, as DNA: TGCAGCGTGGGACAGGGCCACGAGCAGTACGTC.

This clonotype has a count of ten or more. The V call is TRBV19, the J call TRBJ2-2, with TRBD2 matching 11 bases. The germline V gene encodes CDR1 LNHDA and CDR2 SQIVND (reference sequence). The CDR3 totals 17 residues. Trimming took 10 bases from V and 1 from J; bases not matched to a gene: 11. The CDR3 nucleotides are TGTGCCACCACCTCCCCCGGACTAGCGGGGAACACCGGGGAGCTGTTTTTT. Its protein product is CATTSPGLAGNTGELFF. The full variable domain, completed using reference TRBV19 and TRBJ2-2, is DGGITQSPKYLFRKEGQNVTLSCEQNLNHDAMYWYRQDPGQGLRLIYYSQIVNDFQKGDIAEGYSVSREKKESFPLTVTSAQKNPTAFYLCATTSPGLAGNTGELFFGEGSRLTVL.

In this sample, this clonotype turned up a few times. The chain has TRBV7-2 and TRBJ1-1; D is unclear. V was pared by 6 bases and J by 2 bases, with 4 bases between. Germline-derived CDR1 and CDR2 are SGHTA and FQGNSA. This CDR3 has 11 amino acids. CDR3 loop: CASRINTEAFF. CDR3 bases: TGTGCCAGCAGGATTAACACTGAAGCTTTCTTT.

This clonotype showed up many times. The chain recombines TRBV11-3 with TRBJ1-1, with D tentatively TRBD1 (5 bases). Germline loops: CDR1 SGHNT, CDR2 YENEEA. V lost 5 bases and J lost 1, with 17 bases in between. The CDR3 loop spans 16 amino acids. CDR3 coding DNA: TGTGCCAGCAGCCCGTGGCAGGGCTGGGGGAACACTGAAGCTTTCTTT. Amino acid sequence: CASSPWQGWGNTEAFF.

The chain is built from TRBV6-2 or TRBV6-3 and TRBJ2-3; 11 bases agree with TRBD2. The CDR3 extends over 15 amino acids. Per germline, CDR1 MNHEY and CDR2 SVGEGT. The junction had 5 bases not matched to a gene; V was cut back by 5 bases and J by 4 bases. As DNA, the CDR3 is TGTGCCAGCAGTAACCGACTAGCGGGGCCAGATACGCAGTATTTT. This sequence encodes CASSNRLAGPDTQYF.

The rearrangement uses TRBV7-2 and TRBJ2-2, with 7 positions matching TRBD1. The CDR3 covers 16 residues. With 4 bases clipped from V and 6 bases from J, the junction kept 11 bases outside the gene matches. Per the germline V gene, CDR1 is SGHTA and CDR2 is FQGNSA. The CDR3 is CASSSQTGIRPGELFF. CDR3 nucleotides: TGTGCCAGCAGCTCCCAGACAGGGATACGTCCCGGGGAGCTGTTTTTT.

This clonotype was seen at least ten times. The CDR3 sequence is CASSLGGTGVAGELFF. CDR3 DNA sequence: TGTGCCAGCAGCTTAGGCGGGACTGGTGTAGCCGGGGAGCTGTTTTTT. The V and J genes are TRBV7-3 and TRBJ2-2; TRBD2 is a possible D gene (6 bases). The V and J ends lost 2 bases and 6 bases respectively, with 16 bases between them. This CDR3 is 16 amino acids long. CDR1 SGHTA and CDR2 FQGTGA come from the germline V gene.

Ten or more counts support this clonotype. The rearrangement joins TRBV20-1 to TRBJ2-1; a weak D match, TRBD2 (5 bases). CDR3 length: 17 amino acids. The V end lost 0 bases, the J end lost 0 bases, and 15 bases lay between the germline ends. Looked up from germline, CDR1 is DFQATT and CDR2 is SNEGSKA (reference sequence). CDR3 in amino acids: CSARDRGSGYSYNEQFF. The CDR3 nucleotides read TGCAGTGCTAGAGATCGAGGGAGCGGCTACTCCTACAATGAGCAGTTCTTC.

V is TRBV7-3 and J is TRBJ2-1; 9 positions match TRBD2. CDR3 length: 21 residues. The V gene's germline CDR1 is SGHTA and CDR2 FQGTGA. V lost 6 bases to trimming and J lost 0 bases; unmatched junction nucleotides: 21. This CDR3 reads CASSSKVRASGRYPSYNEQFF. The CDR3 coding sequence is TGTGCCAGCAGTTCTAAAGTACGGGCCAGCGGGAGGTACCCCTCCTACAATGAGCAGTTCTTC. Complete variable domain (other parts from reference TRBV7-3 and TRBJ2-1): GAGVSQTPSNKVTEKGKYVELRCDPISGHTALYWYRQSLGQGPEFLIYFQGTGAADDSGLPNDRFFAVRPEGSVSTLKIQRTERGDSAVYLCASSSKVRASGRYPSYNEQFFGPGTRLTVL.

This clonotype was seen at least ten times. The CDR3 nucleotides read TGTGCCAGCTCACACACAGATACGCAGTATTTT. Translated, it gives CASSHTDTQYF. The J gene is TRBJ2-3, the V gene TRBV18; no firm D call. The CDR3 runs 11 residues. Trimming cost V 4 bases and J 2 bases, with 1 base left between them. Germline V CDR1 and CDR2: KGHSH, LQKENI.

This clonotype was recorded at least ten times. The rearrangement uses TRBV5-1 and TRBJ2-7; 8 bases are shared with TRBD2. Germline CDR1 and CDR2: SGHRS and YFSETQ. The V segment lost 0 bases and the J segment 1 base; nucleotides outside the gene matches: 6. The CDR3 is made up of 16 amino acids. The CDR3 region has the DNA TGCGCCAGCAGCTTGGTTCCGGGAGGGGGATCCTACGAGCAGTACTTC. This encodes CASSLVPGGGSYEQYF.

Concerning this clonotype: This may arise from a read error, as a much more abundant clone is one base away. The V gene is TRBV29-1, the J gene TRBJ2-2, with a weak D call TRBD2 (5 bases). There are 16 residues in the CDR3. Per the germline V gene, CDR1 is SQVTM and CDR2 is ANQGSEA. V was trimmed by 4 bases and J by 0 bases, leaving 15 bases between them. CDR3 amino acids: CSVVSPGRANTGELFF. As DNA, the CDR3 is TGCAGCGTTGTATCTCCCGGGCGGGCGAACACCGGGGAGCTGTTTTTT.

About this clonotype: Since a much larger clone is just one base distant, this may be a read error. This rearrangement joins TRBV7-2 to TRBJ2-1; 11 positions match TRBD2. The CDR3 is 12 amino acids. Germline assignment: CDR1 SGHTA and CDR2 FQGNSA. The CDR3 loop is CVSSKGLAEQFF. The CDR3 bases are TGTGTCAGCAGCAAGGGACTAGCGGAACAGTTCTTC.

The chain is built from TRBV18 and TRBJ1-5; D gene ambiguous. This CDR3 spans 13 amino acids. V was pared by 3 bases and J by 4 bases, with 7 bases between. CDR1 is KGHSH and CDR2 is LQKENI in the germline V gene. The CDR3 is CASSPWGNQPQHF. The CDR3 coding sequence is TGTGCCAGCTCACCCTGGGGTAATCAGCCCCAGCATTTT.

This chain links TRBV7-2 with TRBJ2-1; 9 positions agree with TRBD2. V lost 1 base to trimming and J lost 5 bases; unmatched junction nucleotides: 12. The CDR3 contains 18 residues. Germline V gives CDR1 SGHTA, CDR2 FQGNSA. In DNA form, the CDR3 reads TGTGCCAGCAGCTTAGATGGGCGGGAGGGATTACTGCACAATGAGCAGTTCTTC. The encoded protein is CASSLDGREGLLHNEQFF.

This clonotype was detected ten times or more. The genes are TRBV11-2 and TRBJ1-5; D gene unclear. The CDR3 is 17 residues long. V was trimmed by 1 base and J by 9 bases, leaving 22 bases between them. Germline V gene sequence: CDR1 SGHAT, CDR2 FQNNGV. CDR3 region: CASSLVVDRTAVGPQHF. The CDR3 nucleotides are TGTGCCAGCAGCTTAGTTGTCGATCGGACGGCCGTCGGGCCCCAGCATTTT.

This clonotype was counted a few times. The rearrangement joins TRBV10-3 to TRBJ1-1; D is unresolved. Trimming cost V 3 bases and J 6 bases, with 17 bases left between them. Germline V gene lookup returns CDR1 ENHRY and CDR2 SYGVKD. The CDR3 consists of 15 residues. CDR3 residues: CAISEGQAMTPEAFF. The CDR3 DNA reads TGTGCCATCAGTGAAGGGCAGGCCATGACGCCTGAAGCTTTCTTT.

This clonotype was counted at least ten times. V gene TRBV24-1 combines with J gene TRBJ2-1; the D gene is possibly TRBD2 (6 bases). The germline gives CDR1 KGHDR, CDR2 SFDVKD. CDR3 size: 15 residues. V lost 2 bases and J lost 6, with 13 bases in between. CDR3 region: CATSDWGEALNEQFF. The CDR3 DNA sequence: TGTGCCACCAGTGATTGGGGGGAGGCCCTCAATGAGCAGTTCTTC.